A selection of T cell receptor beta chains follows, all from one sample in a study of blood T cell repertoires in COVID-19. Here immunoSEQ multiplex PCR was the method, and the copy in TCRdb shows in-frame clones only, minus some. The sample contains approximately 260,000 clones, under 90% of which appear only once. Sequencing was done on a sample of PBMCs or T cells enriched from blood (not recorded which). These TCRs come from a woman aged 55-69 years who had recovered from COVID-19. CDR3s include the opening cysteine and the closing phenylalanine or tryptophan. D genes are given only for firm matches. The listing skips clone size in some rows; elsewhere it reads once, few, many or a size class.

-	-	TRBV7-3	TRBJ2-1	TGTGCCAGCAGCTTAACGCGGAACTCCTACAATGAGCAGTTCTTC	CASSLTRNSYNEQFF
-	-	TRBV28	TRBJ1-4	TGTGCCAGCAGTGGAGGTGGGGAAAAACTGTTTTTT	CASSGGGEKLFF
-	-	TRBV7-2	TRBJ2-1	TGTGCCAGCAGCTTATTCACATCCCTCCCCAATGAGCAGTTCTTC	CASSLFTSLPNEQFF
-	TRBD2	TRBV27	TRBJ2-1	TGTGCCAGCAGTTTTAGCGGGGGGTTCTATGAGCAGTTCTTC	CASSFSGGFYEQFF
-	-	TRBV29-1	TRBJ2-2	TGCAGCGTTGAATGGGGCAGGGCCGGGGAGCTGTTTTTT	CSVEWGRAGELFF
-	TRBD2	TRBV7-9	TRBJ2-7	TGTGCCAGCAGCCTTCAACTAGCGGGAGGGTACGAGCAGTACTTC	CASSLQLAGGYEQYF
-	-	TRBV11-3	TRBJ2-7	TGTGCCAGCAGCTTAGGTGCCGGGATCTCCTACGAGCAGTACTTC	CASSLGAGISYEQYF
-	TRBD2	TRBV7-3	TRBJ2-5	TGTGCCAGCAGCTTATTCGGGGGGGAGACCCAGTACTTC	CASSLFGGETQYF
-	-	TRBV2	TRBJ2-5	TGTGCCGGGGGGATCGCCCAAGAGACCCAGTACTTC	CAGGIAQETQYF
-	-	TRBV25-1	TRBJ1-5	TGTGCCAGCAGTGAATCCTCCCCCTCGGCCCAGCATTTT	CASSESSPSAQHF
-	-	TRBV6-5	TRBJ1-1	TGTGCCAGCCGAGGAGAGATAGTAGCTTTCTTT	CASRGEIVAFF
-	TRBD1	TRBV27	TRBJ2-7	TGTGCCAGCAGTTTGGACAGGCAAGAGCAGTACTTC	CASSLDRQEQYF
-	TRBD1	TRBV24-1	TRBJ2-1	TGTGCCACCAGTGCTAGACAGGGGGTGGGTCTCAATGAGCAGTTCTTC	CATSARQGVGLNEQFF
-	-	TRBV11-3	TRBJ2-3	TGTGCCAGCAGCCCGGGGGGCCCTACGCAGTATTTT	CASSPGGPTQYF
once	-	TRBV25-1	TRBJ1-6	TGTGCCAGCAGTGAATATACGGTTAATTCACCCCTCCACTTT	CASSEYTVNSPLHF
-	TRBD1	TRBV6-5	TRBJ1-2	TGTGCCAGCACCATACCGGGACAGGGATATGGCTACACCTTC	CASTIPGQGYGYTF
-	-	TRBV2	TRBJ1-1	TGTGCCAGCAGTGCGGAGACAGAGAACACTGAAGCTTTCTTT	CASSAETENTEAFF
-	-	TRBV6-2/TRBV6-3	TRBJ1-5	TGTGCCAGCAGTTCTCCAGGAAAAGGGGGGGCCCAGCATTTT	CASSSPGKGGAQHF
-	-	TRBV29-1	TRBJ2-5	TGCAGCGTTTGCCCCTCGGGGGTAGAGACCCAGTACTTC	CSVCPSGVETQYF
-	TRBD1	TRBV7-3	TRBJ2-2	TGTGCCAGCAGCGCGGGACAGGGGACCGGGGAGCTGTTTTTT	CASSAGQGTGELFF
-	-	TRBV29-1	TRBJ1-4	TGCAGCGCGACCATTGGTGTGCGCGGGGAAAAACTGTTTTTT	CSATIGVRGEKLFF
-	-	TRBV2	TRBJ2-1	TGTGCCAGCAGCGGGGGACTCCCGGGCGAGCAGTTCTTC	CASSGGLPGEQFF
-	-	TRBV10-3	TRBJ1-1	TGTGCCATCAGTGAGTCAACACCTGAAGCTTTCTTT	CAISESTPEAFF
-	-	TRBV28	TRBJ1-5	TGTGCCAGCAGTCCGGATGACAGAGAATATCAGCCCCAGCATTTT	CASSPDDREYQPQHF
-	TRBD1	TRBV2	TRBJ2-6	TGTGCCAGCACTACACCGGACAGGGGACTCTCATATGCCAACGTCCTGACTTTC	CASTTPDRGLSYANVLTF
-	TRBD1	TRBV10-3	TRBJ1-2	TGTGCCATCAGTGTGTTGGAGGGGGCTCCTGTGAATGGCTACACCTTC	CAISVLEGAPVNGYTF
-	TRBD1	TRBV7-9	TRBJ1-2	TGTGCCAGCAGGGTCACGACAGGGAGTGATTATAATGGCTACACCTTC	CASRVTTGSDYNGYTF
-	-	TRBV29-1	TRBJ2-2	TGCAGCGTTGATGGAGGGACGAACACCGGGGAGCTGTTTTTT	CSVDGGTNTGELFF
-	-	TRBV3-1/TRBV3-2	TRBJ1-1	TGTGCCAGCAGCCAAGTTGTAAACACTGAAGCTTTCTTT	CASSQVVNTEAFF
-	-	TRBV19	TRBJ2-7	TGTGCCAGTAGCGTACAGGGGACTTACGAGCAGTACTTC	CASSVQGTYEQYF
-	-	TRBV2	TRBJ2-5	TGTGCCAGCAGGACCCCCGCAGGGGCGGAGACCCAGTACTTC	CASRTPAGAETQYF
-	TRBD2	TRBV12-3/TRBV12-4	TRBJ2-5	TGTGCCAGCACCTGGGGAGGGGAAGAGACCCAGTACTTC	CASTWGGEETQYF